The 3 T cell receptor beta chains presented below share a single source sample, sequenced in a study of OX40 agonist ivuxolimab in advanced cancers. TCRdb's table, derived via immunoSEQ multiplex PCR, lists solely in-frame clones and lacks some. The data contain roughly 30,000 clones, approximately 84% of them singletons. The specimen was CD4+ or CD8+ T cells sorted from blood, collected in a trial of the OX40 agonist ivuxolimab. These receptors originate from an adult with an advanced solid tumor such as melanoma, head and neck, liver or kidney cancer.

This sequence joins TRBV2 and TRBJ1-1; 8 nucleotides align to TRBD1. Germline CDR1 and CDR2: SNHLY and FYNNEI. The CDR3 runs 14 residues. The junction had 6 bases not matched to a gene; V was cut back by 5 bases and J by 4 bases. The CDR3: CASSLTGAGTEAFF. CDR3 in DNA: TGTGCCAGCAGTCTGACAGGGGCTGGCACTGAAGCTTTCTTT.

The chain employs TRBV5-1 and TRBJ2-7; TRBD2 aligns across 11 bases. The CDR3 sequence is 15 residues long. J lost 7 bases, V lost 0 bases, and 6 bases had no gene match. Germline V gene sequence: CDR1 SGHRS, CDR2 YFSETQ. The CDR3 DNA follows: TGCGCCAGCAGCTTGGCTACTAGCGGGAGTAAAGAGCAGTACTTC. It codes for CASSLATSGSKEQYF. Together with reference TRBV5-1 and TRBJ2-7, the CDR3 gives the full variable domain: KAGVTQTPRYLIKTRGQQVTLSCSPISGHRSVSWYQQTPGQGLQFLFEYFSETQRNKGNFPGRFSGRQFSNSRSEMNVSTLELGDSALYLCASSLATSGSKEQYFGPGTRLTVT.

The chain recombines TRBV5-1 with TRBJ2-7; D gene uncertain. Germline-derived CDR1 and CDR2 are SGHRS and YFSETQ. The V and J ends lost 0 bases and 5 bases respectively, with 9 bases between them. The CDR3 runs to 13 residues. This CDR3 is CASSLGSGHEQYF. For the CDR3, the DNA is TGCGCCAGCAGCTTGGGGTCCGGACACGAGCAGTACTTC.